This T cell receptor (beta chain) was sequenced during a study of CD4+ T cells in melanoma. General study points: CD8+ T cell, macrophage and B cell function reportedly correlated with neoantigen-specific CD4+ T cells.

Trimming shortened V by 10 bases and J by 6 bases, and 12 bases separated the two germline ends. CDR3 length: 12 amino acids. Note on this clone: Its antigen is not identified.

The method was immunoSEQ multiplex PCR; TCRdb's version includes in-frame clones alone and lacks a portion of them. The sample carries over 6,500 clones, 69% recorded once. The sequence derives from a human donor with melanoma. What was sequenced was cells from a culture (not recorded whether cultured in vitro). The chain links TRBV12-3 or TRBV12-4 to TRBJ2-2, with D tentatively TRBD1 (6 bases). Here the CDR3 reads CATQSGAGELFF. Here the CDR3 DNA reads TGTGCCACCCAGTCAGGGGCCGGGGAGCTGTTTTTT.